Listed below are T cell receptor beta chains from one sample, sequenced in a study of cytomegalovirus exposure and HLA in healthy donors. Sequencing used immunoSEQ multiplex PCR; TCRdb keeps in-frame clones, though not all of them. Among more than 100,000 clones listed, 80% were seen once. Source material: PBMCs. The receptors stem from a man in his fifties or sixties in good health and CMV-seronegative. Both conserved end residues are part of each CDR3. The D gene is left open where the match is weak. Size tells how often a clone was seen (once, few, many) or the class of an expanded clone, and some rows leave it out.

clone size: -
J gene: TRBJ1-5
V gene: TRBV6-5
D gene: TRBD1
CDR3 DNA: TGTGCCAGCAGACCCGGGACAGGTGATCAGCCCCAGCATTTT
CDR3 protein: CASRPGTGDQPQHF

clone size: -
J gene: TRBJ2-1
V gene: TRBV5-1
D gene: TRBD2
CDR3 DNA: TGCGCCAGCAGCTTTGGACTAGCGGGGGGCCCCAACAATGAGCAGTTCTTC
CDR3 protein: CASSFGLAGGPNNEQFF

clone size: -
J gene: TRBJ1-2
V gene: TRBV18
D gene: TRBD1
CDR3 DNA: TGTGCCAGCTCCCGGGAGGGGGCACACTATGGCTACACCTTC
CDR3 protein: CASSREGAHYGYTF

clone size: -
J gene: TRBJ2-2
V gene: TRBV11-3
D gene: TRBD2
CDR3 DNA: TGTGCCAGCAGCCGTGCGGGGGTGAACACCGGGGAGCTGTTTTTT
CDR3 protein: CASSRAGVNTGELFF

clone size: -
J gene: TRBJ2-2
V gene: TRBV7-7
D gene: -
CDR3 DNA: TGTGCCAGCAGCCCCCACAGGGTCGCGAACACCGGGGAGCTGTTTTTT
CDR3 protein: CASSPHRVANTGELFF

clone size: few
J gene: TRBJ1-4
V gene: TRBV6-1
D gene: -
CDR3 DNA: TGTGCCAGCAGTGAGGAGGGGGAAAAACTGTTTTTT
CDR3 protein: CASSEEGEKLFF

clone size: -
J gene: TRBJ1-5
V gene: TRBV19
D gene: -
CDR3 DNA: TGTGCCAGTATAAGCGGGGGGATGGGTAGAAGCAATCAGCCCCAGCATTTT
CDR3 protein: CASISGGMGRSNQPQHF

clone size: -
J gene: TRBJ2-3
V gene: TRBV7-2
D gene: TRBD2
CDR3 DNA: TGTGCCAGCAGCTTCAAGCGGGGACCGGATACGCAGTATTTT
CDR3 protein: CASSFKRGPDTQYF

clone size: -
J gene: TRBJ2-5
V gene: TRBV5-1
D gene: -
CDR3 DNA: TGCGCCAGCAGCTTGGGGAGGTTCGAGACCCAGTACTTC
CDR3 protein: CASSLGRFETQYF

clone size: few
J gene: TRBJ2-7
V gene: TRBV7-6
D gene: -
CDR3 DNA: TGTGCCAGCAGCCGATACGACTTTTCCTACGAGCAGTACTTC
CDR3 protein: CASSRYDFSYEQYF

clone size: -
J gene: TRBJ1-4
V gene: TRBV9
D gene: TRBD1
CDR3 DNA: TGTGCCAGCAGCGCCGGGACAGGTTGGAATGAAAAACTGTTTTTT
CDR3 protein: CASSAGTGWNEKLFF

clone size: -
J gene: TRBJ2-7
V gene: TRBV5-1
D gene: TRBD1
CDR3 DNA: TGCGCCAGCAGCTCCGAACAGGGGCCCGAGGGGGAGCAGTACTTC
CDR3 protein: CASSSEQGPEGEQYF

clone size: -
J gene: TRBJ2-3
V gene: TRBV7-3
D gene: TRBD2
CDR3 DNA: TGTGCCAGCAGCTCCCAGGGCGGGAGGGGCACAGATACGCAGTATTTT
CDR3 protein: CASSSQGGRGTDTQYF

clone size: -
J gene: TRBJ2-6
V gene: TRBV19
D gene: TRBD1
CDR3 DNA: TGTGCCAGTAGTCGGACAGGGGTTGGCTCTGGGGCCAACGTCCTGACTTTC
CDR3 protein: CASSRTGVGSGANVLTF

clone size: few
J gene: TRBJ1-5
V gene: TRBV5-5
D gene: TRBD1
CDR3 DNA: TGTGCCAGCAGCCCAGTCCCGGGACAGGGATCCGGCAATCAGCCCCAGCATTTT
CDR3 protein: CASSPVPGQGSGNQPQHF

clone size: -
J gene: TRBJ1-2
V gene: TRBV29-1
D gene: -
CDR3 DNA: TGCAGCGTGGGGACGGACAGTGATAACTATGGCTACACCTTC
CDR3 protein: CSVGTDSDNYGYTF

clone size: -
J gene: TRBJ2-7
V gene: TRBV5-4
D gene: -
CDR3 DNA: TGTGCCAGCAGCTTGGGGCCGACGCAACTATCCTACGAGCAGTACTTC
CDR3 protein: CASSLGPTQLSYEQYF

clone size: -
J gene: TRBJ2-7
V gene: TRBV27
D gene: -
CDR3 DNA: TGTGCCAGCACCCACGGTTCGGGTTACGAGCAGTACTTC
CDR3 protein: CASTHGSGYEQYF

clone size: -
J gene: TRBJ2-2
V gene: TRBV6-6
D gene: -
CDR3 DNA: TGTGCCATCCAGGGGTTAGGTGGGACCGGGGAGCTGTTTTTT
CDR3 protein: CAIQGLGGTGELFF

clone size: -
J gene: TRBJ1-1
V gene: TRBV6-5
D gene: -
CDR3 DNA: TGTGCCAGCAGTTCCCACAGGGTAGGGACTGAAGCTTTCTTT
CDR3 protein: CASSSHRVGTEAFF

clone size: -
J gene: TRBJ2-3
V gene: TRBV27
D gene: TRBD2
CDR3 DNA: TGTGCCAGCAGTTTTTTAGCGGGGGGGCTAGGTACAGATACGCAGTATTTT
CDR3 protein: CASSFLAGGLGTDTQYF

clone size: few
J gene: TRBJ1-1
V gene: TRBV7-9
D gene: TRBD1
CDR3 DNA: TGTGCCAGCAGCCTGGGGACAGCCGTTGAAGCTTTCTTT
CDR3 protein: CASSLGTAVEAFF

clone size: -
J gene: TRBJ2-1
V gene: TRBV5-1
D gene: -
CDR3 DNA: TGCGCCAGCAGCTTGGTAGAGTACAATGAGCAGTTCTTC
CDR3 protein: CASSLVEYNEQFF

clone size: few
J gene: TRBJ1-5
V gene: TRBV7-8
D gene: -
CDR3 DNA: TGTGCCAGCAGCCCTATATTTGCGACAGCGTTTAATCAGCCCCAGCATTTT
CDR3 protein: CASSPIFATAFNQPQHF

clone size: -
J gene: TRBJ2-7
V gene: TRBV15
D gene: TRBD1
CDR3 DNA: TGTGCCACCAGCGCATACAGGGGGCGCGAGCAGTACTTC
CDR3 protein: CATSAYRGREQYF

clone size: -
J gene: TRBJ2-5
V gene: TRBV7-2
D gene: TRBD1
CDR3 DNA: TGTGCCAGCAGCCAGAGACAGGGTGTGGAGACCCAGTACTTC
CDR3 protein: CASSQRQGVETQYF

clone size: -
J gene: TRBJ2-2
V gene: TRBV5-1
D gene: TRBD1
CDR3 DNA: TGCGCCAGCAGCGACTTGACAGGGACCTCGAACACCGGGGAGCTGTTTTTT
CDR3 protein: CASSDLTGTSNTGELFF

clone size: -
J gene: TRBJ1-2
V gene: TRBV9
D gene: -
CDR3 DNA: TGTGCCAGCAGCGTAAGTCCCATGCGGCCCTTTAACGGCTACACCTTC
CDR3 protein: CASSVSPMRPFNGYTF

clone size: -
J gene: TRBJ1-4
V gene: TRBV30
D gene: -
CDR3 DNA: TGTGCCTGGAGTGTAGGGGCCTTTAATGAAAAACTGTTTTTT
CDR3 protein: CAWSVGAFNEKLFF

clone size: -
J gene: TRBJ2-1
V gene: TRBV18
D gene: TRBD2
CDR3 DNA: TGTGCCAGCTCACCTTTGGGACTAGCGGAGACCTACAATGAGCAGTTCTTC
CDR3 protein: CASSPLGLAETYNEQFF

clone size: -
J gene: TRBJ2-3
V gene: TRBV6-4
D gene: TRBD1
CDR3 DNA: TGTGCCAGCAGTGACTCAGAGGGGGCGCCGACAGATACGCAGTATTTT
CDR3 protein: CASSDSEGAPTDTQYF

clone size: -
J gene: TRBJ2-3
V gene: TRBV5-4
D gene: TRBD2
CDR3 DNA: TGTGCCAGCAGCTGGACTAGCGGGAGCACAGATACGCAGTATTTT
CDR3 protein: CASSWTSGSTDTQYF

clone size: -
J gene: TRBJ2-7
V gene: TRBV7-2
D gene: TRBD2
CDR3 DNA: TGTGCCAGCAGCTTATTGGCTAGCGGGATGGGCGAGCAGTACTTC
CDR3 protein: CASSLLASGMGEQYF

clone size: -
J gene: TRBJ1-3
V gene: TRBV27
D gene: -
CDR3 DNA: TGTGCCAGCAGTTTAGGGTCAGGCTTCAGCTCTGGAAACACCATATATTTT
CDR3 protein: CASSLGSGFSSGNTIYF

clone size: -
J gene: TRBJ1-5
V gene: TRBV5-6
D gene: TRBD1
CDR3 DNA: TGTGCCAGCAGCTGGGGACCCGACAGGGTGGTTCAGCCCCAGCATTTT
CDR3 protein: CASSWGPDRVVQPQHF

clone size: -
J gene: TRBJ2-5
V gene: TRBV7-3
D gene: TRBD2
CDR3 DNA: TGTGCCAGCAGCTTAGCGGGAGGGCGGATAGGGGAGACCCAGTACTTC
CDR3 protein: CASSLAGGRIGETQYF

clone size: few
J gene: TRBJ1-5
V gene: TRBV25-1
D gene: -
CDR3 DNA: TGTGCCAGCAGTGAAAAGGGACAAGCATGCAATCAGCCCCAGCATTTT
CDR3 protein: CASSEKGQACNQPQHF

clone size: -
J gene: TRBJ1-5
V gene: TRBV19
D gene: -
CDR3 DNA: TGTGCCAGTACTTTTGGCAGGGGTTTATCAGATAGCAATCAGCCCCAGCATTTT
CDR3 protein: CASTFGRGLSDSNQPQHF

clone size: -
J gene: TRBJ1-2
V gene: TRBV7-9
D gene: -
CDR3 DNA: TGTGCCAGCAGCGTCCAGGGGTACTATGGCTACACCTTC
CDR3 protein: CASSVQGYYGYTF

clone size: -
J gene: TRBJ2-1
V gene: TRBV6-1
D gene: -
CDR3 DNA: TGTGCCAGCAGCAGGAGTACAGGGACCTACAATGAGCAGTTCTTC
CDR3 protein: CASSRSTGTYNEQFF

clone size: -
J gene: TRBJ1-1
V gene: TRBV28
D gene: -
CDR3 DNA: TGTGCCAGCAGTTTTTTGGGGAGGGACACTGAAGCTTTCTTT
CDR3 protein: CASSFLGRDTEAFF

clone size: -
J gene: TRBJ1-1
V gene: TRBV18
D gene: -
CDR3 DNA: TGTGCCAGCTCCTCCGGGGTCGGCACTGAAGCTTTCTTT
CDR3 protein: CASSSGVGTEAFF

clone size: -
J gene: TRBJ2-7
V gene: TRBV30
D gene: TRBD1
CDR3 DNA: TGTGCCTGGAGTGTCGGGGGACAGGGGGCGGGCGAGCAGTACTTC
CDR3 protein: CAWSVGGQGAGEQYF

clone size: -
J gene: TRBJ2-7
V gene: TRBV6-6
D gene: -
CDR3 DNA: TGTGCCAGCAGTCCCCGGGGGACCCAAGGAGAGCAGTACTTC
CDR3 protein: CASSPRGTQGEQYF

clone size: -
J gene: TRBJ2-5
V gene: TRBV19
D gene: TRBD2
CDR3 DNA: TGTGCCAGTAGTATAGATCTAGCGGGAGGTCGGGAGACCCAGTACTTC
CDR3 protein: CASSIDLAGGRETQYF

clone size: few
J gene: TRBJ1-5
V gene: TRBV6-4
D gene: TRBD1
CDR3 DNA: TGTGCCAGCAGTGGGGACAGGGATAGCAATCAGCCCCAGCATTTT
CDR3 protein: CASSGDRDSNQPQHF

clone size: -
J gene: TRBJ1-2
V gene: TRBV2
D gene: -
CDR3 DNA: TGTGCCAGCAGTGAAGCGCAGAGCGGCTATGGCTACACCTTC
CDR3 protein: CASSEAQSGYGYTF

clone size: -
J gene: TRBJ2-7
V gene: TRBV29-1
D gene: -
CDR3 DNA: TGCAGCGCTCTTGCTAGCTCCTACGAGCAGTACTTC
CDR3 protein: CSALASSYEQYF

clone size: -
J gene: TRBJ1-2
V gene: TRBV7-2
D gene: TRBD1
CDR3 DNA: TGTGCCAGCAGCGTCCCAGGGGGAGTTAACTATGGCTACACCTTC
CDR3 protein: CASSVPGGVNYGYTF

clone size: -
J gene: TRBJ2-7
V gene: TRBV7-9
D gene: -
CDR3 DNA: TGTGCCAGCAGCTTGGCTAACAGGGCTCAAGGCGAGCAGTACTTC
CDR3 protein: CASSLANRAQGEQYF

clone size: -
J gene: TRBJ2-1
V gene: TRBV7-9
D gene: -
CDR3 DNA: TGTGCCAGCAGCACAATCAGGGGCAGACAAGTGAATGAGCAGTTCTTC
CDR3 protein: CASSTIRGRQVNEQFF

clone size: -
J gene: TRBJ1-6
V gene: TRBV5-6
D gene: -
CDR3 DNA: TGTGCCAGCAGCGGGCCCCGGGGGCCCCTCCACTTT
CDR3 protein: CASSGPRGPLHF

clone size: -
J gene: TRBJ2-7
V gene: TRBV28
D gene: TRBD1
CDR3 DNA: TGTGCCAGCAGTTCGACCCTTACAGGGGGCTACGAGCAGTACTTC
CDR3 protein: CASSSTLTGGYEQYF

clone size: -
J gene: TRBJ1-6
V gene: TRBV7-2
D gene: -
CDR3 DNA: TGTGCCAGCAGCCTATACGGGGGTCAGTTTAATTCACCCCTCCACTTT
CDR3 protein: CASSLYGGQFNSPLHF

clone size: -
J gene: TRBJ1-1
V gene: TRBV7-3
D gene: -
CDR3 DNA: TGTGCCAGCAGCCGGGAGGTGAGGACTGAAGCTTTCTTT
CDR3 protein: CASSREVRTEAFF

clone size: -
J gene: TRBJ1-1
V gene: TRBV28
D gene: TRBD1
CDR3 DNA: TGTGCCAGCAGTCCGGACAGGGGACCGAACACTGAAGCTTTCTTT
CDR3 protein: CASSPDRGPNTEAFF

clone size: -
J gene: TRBJ1-4
V gene: TRBV5-1
D gene: TRBD1
CDR3 DNA: TGCGCCAGCAGCGTCGGACAGGGCACAACTAATGAAAAACTGTTTTTT
CDR3 protein: CASSVGQGTTNEKLFF

clone size: -
J gene: TRBJ2-1
V gene: TRBV7-3
D gene: TRBD2
CDR3 DNA: TGTGCCAGCCCCATAGCGGGGCCCCAGACCTACAATGAGCAGTTCTTC
CDR3 protein: CASPIAGPQTYNEQFF

clone size: -
J gene: TRBJ2-1
V gene: TRBV7-2
D gene: -
CDR3 DNA: TGTGCCAGCAGTGTTTTAGTTGTACCCTACAATGAGCAGTTCTTC
CDR3 protein: CASSVLVVPYNEQFF

clone size: -
J gene: TRBJ2-1
V gene: TRBV6-6
D gene: TRBD1
CDR3 DNA: TGTGCCAGCCGGACAGGGATAACGGACGAGCAGTTCTTC
CDR3 protein: CASRTGITDEQFF